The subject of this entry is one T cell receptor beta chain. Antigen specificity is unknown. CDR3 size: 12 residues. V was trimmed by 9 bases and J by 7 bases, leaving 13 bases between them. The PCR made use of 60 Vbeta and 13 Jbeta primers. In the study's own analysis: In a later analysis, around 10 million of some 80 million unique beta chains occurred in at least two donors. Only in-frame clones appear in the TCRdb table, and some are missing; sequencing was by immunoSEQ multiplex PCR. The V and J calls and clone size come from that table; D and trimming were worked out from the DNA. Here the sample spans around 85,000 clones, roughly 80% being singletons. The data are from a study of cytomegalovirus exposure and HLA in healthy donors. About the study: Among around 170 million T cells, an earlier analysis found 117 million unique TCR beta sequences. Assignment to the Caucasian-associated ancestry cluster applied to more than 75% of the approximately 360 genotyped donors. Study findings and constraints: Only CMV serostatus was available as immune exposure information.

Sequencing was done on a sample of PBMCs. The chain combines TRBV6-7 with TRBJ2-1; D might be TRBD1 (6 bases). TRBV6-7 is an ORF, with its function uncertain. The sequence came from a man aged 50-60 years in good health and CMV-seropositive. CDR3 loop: CARITGKNEQFF. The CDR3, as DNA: TGTGCCAGAATTACAGGGAAAAATGAGCAGTTCTTC.